This T cell receptor (beta chain) was identified in a study of T cell responses to AZD1222 COVID-19 vaccine. Study results and caveats: The study found vaccine-associated CD4 TCRs spanning spike, dominant at 160-218 and 743-854.

As regards this clone: What it recognizes is unknown.

TCRdb's table, derived via immunoSEQ multiplex PCR, lists solely in-frame clones and lacks some. This sample has about 40,000 clones, with about 88% found just once. The clonotype originates from an adult who received the MenACWY meningococcal vaccine as a control. The input for sequencing was peripheral blood, taken 28 days after the second dose of the MenACWY control vaccine.

This CDR3 reads CATSDWTGVETQYF. DNA of the CDR3: TGTGCCACCAGTGATTGGACAGGGGTAGAGACCCAGTACTTC. The V and J genes are TRBV24-1 and TRBJ2-5; 9 bases align to TRBD1. Germline V gives CDR1 KGHDR, CDR2 SFDVKD. Unmatched junction bases numbered 1, after V lost 2 bases and J lost 4 bases. This CDR3 is built from 14 residues.